By share of the sample, the clone carrying this TCR beta chain is large (0.1 to 1%). Antigen: not known. The sample belongs to a study of chemoradiotherapy in HPV16-positive cancers. Background on the study: Functional T-cell assays on a couple of HPV16-positive patients' cells defined candidate HPV-specific clones and common TCR motifs. Study-wide points: Candidate HPV-specific clones and E7-related TCR motifs grew in tumor during treatment.

Samples were taken several times over chemoradiotherapy. Here immunoSEQ multiplex PCR was the method, and the copy in TCRdb shows in-frame clones only, minus some. The sample has roughly 10,000 clones, more than 70% seen once. Germline V gene data show CDR1 as SEHNR and CDR2 as FQNEAQ (reference sequence). Trimming removed 0 bases at V and 6 bases at J, with 12 bases between. The CDR3 length is 14 residues. The material sequenced was tumor tissue, taken from a patient who underwent chemoradiotherapy. The receptor comes from a human donor with HPV-associated anogenital cancer. The chain links TRBV7-9 to TRBJ2-7, with no clear D. The CDR3: CASSLAPKPLEQYF. CDR3 sequence (DNA): TGTGCCAGCAGCTTAGCTCCCAAGCCCCTCGAGCAGTACTTC.